A selection of T cell receptor beta chains follows, all from one sample in a study of blood T cell repertoires in COVID-19. The method was immunoSEQ multiplex PCR; TCRdb's version includes in-frame clones alone and lacks a portion of them. This sample has fewer than 350,000 clones; around 89% occur once, and the top ten carry roughly 8.9%. The source material was PBMCs or T cells enriched from blood (not recorded which). These receptors were obtained from a middle-aged woman who had recovered from COVID-19. The CDR3 runs from the conserved cysteine through the conserved F or W. Each record gives: V gene, J gene, CDR3 protein.

v_call: TRBV11-2
j_call: TRBJ2-7
cdr3_aa: CASVEGSSPYEQYF

v_call: TRBV30
j_call: TRBJ1-1
cdr3_aa: CALSKNRADTEAFF

v_call: TRBV7-2
j_call: TRBJ1-5
cdr3_aa: CASSLESNSNQPQHF

v_call: TRBV7-8
j_call: TRBJ2-1
cdr3_aa: CASTPGTNNEQFF

v_call: TRBV5-4
j_call: TRBJ2-1
cdr3_aa: CASSSPPSGTYNEQFF

v_call: TRBV27
j_call: TRBJ2-7
cdr3_aa: CASSLGRESYEQYF

v_call: TRBV19
j_call: TRBJ1-2
cdr3_aa: CASSTPGTGLYGYTF

v_call: TRBV20-1
j_call: TRBJ2-5
cdr3_aa: CSAPVQETQYF

v_call: TRBV28
j_call: TRBJ1-1
cdr3_aa: CASSLRTRDRVNTEAFF

v_call: TRBV7-3
j_call: TRBJ2-7
cdr3_aa: CASSLGTGSLYEQYF

v_call: TRBV7-2
j_call: TRBJ1-3
cdr3_aa: CASSSWGGIRGNTIYF

v_call: TRBV29-1
j_call: TRBJ2-7
cdr3_aa: CSASRGPEQYF

v_call: TRBV7-3
j_call: TRBJ2-7
cdr3_aa: CASSSAGGYEQYF

v_call: TRBV6-5
j_call: TRBJ1-5
cdr3_aa: CASMMGQLNQPQHF

v_call: TRBV10-3
j_call: TRBJ2-7
cdr3_aa: CAISGVRIEQYF

v_call: TRBV7-3
j_call: TRBJ2-1
cdr3_aa: CASSLRDRGNEQFF

v_call: TRBV5-1
j_call: TRBJ2-5
cdr3_aa: CASSLGAGREETQYF

v_call: TRBV7-9
j_call: TRBJ1-2
cdr3_aa: CASSLVLGGGYGYTF

v_call: TRBV29-1
j_call: TRBJ2-1
cdr3_aa: CSGSGGTDVEQFF

v_call: TRBV27
j_call: TRBJ1-1
cdr3_aa: CASSLQGANTEAFF